Presented here are 22 T cell receptor beta chains from one specimen sequenced in a study of blood T cell repertoires in COVID-19. Libraries were prepared by immunoSEQ multiplex PCR; TCRdb keeps only in-frame clonotypes and omits some of them. In the table there are roughly 42,000 clones, around 82% of which are singletons. The sample was peripheral blood. All receptors come from a human donor in a cohort sampled during active COVID-19.

The genes are TRBV6-5 and TRBJ2-7; D is unclear. The CDR3 loop spans 11 amino acids. V dropped 6 bases and J dropped 6 bases, with 9 bases sitting between them. The germline gives CDR1 MNHEY, CDR2 SVGAGI. This chain's CDR3 is CASRETPEQYF. Here the CDR3 DNA reads TGTGCCAGCAGGGAGACCCCCGAGCAGTACTTC.

This chain joins TRBV2 and TRBJ2-6, with TRBD1 identical over 9 bases. This CDR3 is built from 16 residues. V shed 6 bases, J shed 3 bases, and the junction held 6 bases outside the gene matches. CDR1 is SNHLY, CDR2 FYNNEI, per germline. The CDR3 here is CASRRDRAYGANVLTF. In DNA, the CDR3 is TGTGCCAGCAGGCGGGACAGGGCCTATGGGGCCAACGTCCTGACTTTC.

The V and J genes are TRBV29-1 and TRBJ1-1; D gene uncertain. CDR1 and CDR2 from the germline V gene are SQVTM and ANQGSEA. The germline V and J ends were trimmed by 4 bases and 0 bases, with 6 bases remaining between them. The CDR3 is 12 residues long. The CDR3 here is CSVVGVNTEAFF. The CDR3 DNA reads as TGCAGCGTTGTAGGAGTGAACACTGAAGCTTTCTTT.

The rearrangement uses TRBV6-6 and TRBJ2-7; 9 bases agree with TRBD1. Germline CDR1 is MNHNY and CDR2 is SVGAGI (reference sequence). The CDR3 sequence is 15 residues long. Unmatched junction bases numbered 11, after V lost 5 bases and J lost 6 bases. CDR3 bases: TGTGCCAGCAGTCCCCCCGGGACAGGGAGACGCGAGCAGTACTTC. Protein product: CASSPPGTGRREQYF.

A single count supports this clone. The V gene is TRBV2, the J gene TRBJ2-3, with a tentative D call TRBD2 (6 bases). Germline CDR1 reads SNHLY; CDR2 reads FYNNEI. There are 15 residues in the CDR3. V lost 4 bases and J lost 1, with 12 bases in between. CDR3 coding DNA: TGTGCCAGCAGTGGGCTCGGGGGTCGCACAGATACGCAGTATTTT. Protein: CASSGLGGRTDTQYF.

In this sample, this clone turned up a few times. The chain joins TRBV9 to TRBJ1-1; D is perhaps TRBD1 (6 bases). Germline V gene lookup returns CDR1 SGDLS and CDR2 YYNGEE. Trimming took off 3 bases at V and 4 bases at J, with 13 bases between the two ends. The CDR3 is 14 residues long. The CDR3 DNA is TGTGCCAGCAGCGCGCAGCAGGGGAGCACTGAAGCTTTCTTT. Amino acids: CASSAQQGSTEAFF. Supplemented by reference TRBV9 and TRBJ1-1, the full variable domain reads DSGVTQTPKHLITATGQRVTLRCSPRSGDLSVYWYQQSLDQGLQFLIQYYNGEERAKGNILERFSAQQFPDLHSELNLSSLELGDSALYFCASSAQQGSTEAFFGQGTRLTVV.

The chain links TRBV4-2 to TRBJ1-5; D is ambiguous. The CDR3 consists of 15 residues. Germline assignment: CDR1 LGHNA and CDR2 YNFKEQ. V was trimmed by 0 bases and J by 2 bases, leaving 8 bases between them. This CDR3 is CASSQDAQGNQPQHF. DNA of the CDR3: TGTGCCAGCAGCCAAGATGCACAAGGCAATCAGCCCCAGCATTTT.

V and J are TRBV5-4 and TRBJ1-2; 9 bases are shared with TRBD1. Germline V gene lookup returns CDR1 SGHNT and CDR2 YYREEE (reference sequence). This CDR3 has 16 amino acids. Trimming took 4 bases from V and 8 from J; bases not matched to a gene: 15. The CDR3 region is CASSPPGTGILQGYTF. The CDR3 DNA sequence: TGTGCCAGCAGCCCCCCCGGGACAGGGATACTACAGGGCTACACCTTC.

This clone was found once. This chain connects TRBV28 to TRBJ2-3, with a possible D match to TRBD2 (5 bases). Germline V gives CDR1 MDHEN, CDR2 SYDVKM. CDR3 length equals 16 residues. V lost 2 bases and J 3 bases, leaving 15 bases between the germline ends. The CDR3 DNA is TGTGCCAGCAGTTTAGAGGGAAGCCCTAAAACAGATACGCAGTATTTT. Translating gives CASSLEGSPKTDTQYF.

The chain combines TRBV3-1 (or the pseudogene TRBV3-2) with TRBJ1-3, with TRBD1 identical over 7 bases. This CDR3 has 13 residues. V trimming: 6 bases; J trimming: 4 bases; junction bases outside the gene matches: 3. Germline V gene sequence: CDR1 LGHDT, CDR2 YNNKEL (reference sequence). CDR3 sequence (DNA): TGTGCCAGCAGTTCGGACAGGGGAAACACCATATATTTT. Translation: CASSSDRGNTIYF.

This clone was seen a few times. The chain carries TRBV9 and TRBJ2-3; 8 bases are shared with TRBD2. The CDR3 is 15 residues long. V was pared by 10 bases and J by 2 bases, with 12 bases of the junction left unmatched. Germline V gene data show CDR1 as SGDLS and CDR2 as YYNGEE. CDR3 DNA sequence: TGTGCCTCGGGAGGGAGGGTTGACCTCACAGATACGCAGTATTTT. Translating gives CASGGRVDLTDTQYF.

The V gene is TRBV23-1, the J gene TRBJ2-7, with 7 bases matching TRBD1. TRBV23-1 is noted as an ORF with a role that remains uncertain. The CDR3 loop spans 13 amino acids. The junction had 6 bases not matched to a gene; V was cut back by 6 bases and J by 4 bases. This chain's CDR3 is CASSTGTDYEQYF. The CDR3 nucleotides read TGCGCCAGCAGCACCGGGACAGATTACGAGCAGTACTTC.

V gene TRBV10-3 combines with J gene TRBJ1-2, with D perhaps TRBD1 (5 bases). Germline values: CDR1 ENHRY, CDR2 SYGVKD. The CDR3 extends over 13 amino acids. The V end lost 8 bases, the J end lost 2 bases, and 12 bases lay between the germline ends. The CDR3: CAIARGPNYGYTF. The CDR3 DNA reads TGTGCCATCGCGCGGGGACCAAACTATGGCTACACCTTC.

Points on this clone: Different DNA sequences within this sample yield the same CDR3. The V call is TRBV7-2, the J call TRBJ2-7; a weak D match, TRBD2 (7 bases). Germline CDR1 SGHTA, CDR2 FQGNSA. Trimming took off 3 bases at V and 0 bases at J, with 9 bases between the two ends. The CDR3 consists of 14 residues. CDR3 protein: CASSLRGLSYEQYF. The CDR3 DNA reads TGTGCCAGCAGCTTGCGGGGGCTCTCCTACGAGCAGTACTTC.

The chain recombines TRBV5-4 with TRBJ2-1; 9 bases agree with TRBD1. Germline V lookup: CDR1 SGHNT, CDR2 YYREEE (reference sequence). The CDR3 contains 12 residues. V shed 4 bases and J 8 bases; nucleotides not matched to a gene: 1. CDR3 protein: CASSRTGDEQFF. The DNA of the CDR3 is TGTGCCAGCAGCCGGACAGGGGATGAGCAGTTCTTC.

The CDR3, as DNA: TGTGCCAGCAGTGAAAGTCGCGGGGGAGGAGAGACCCAGTACTTC. This encodes CASSESRGGGETQYF. The chain has TRBV2 and TRBJ2-5, with TRBD2 identical over 7 bases. In germline, CDR1 is SNHLY, CDR2 FYNNEI. The CDR3 covers 15 residues. V was clipped by 2 bases and J by 4 bases; unmatched bases: 7.

This clone was detected only once. The chain has TRBV3-1 (or the pseudogene TRBV3-2) and TRBJ2-1; perhaps TRBD1 as D (6 bases). Germline V CDR1 and CDR2: LGHDT, YNNKEL (reference sequence). The CDR3 extends over 13 amino acids. V shed 3 bases and J shed 6 bases, with 9 bases lying between them. The CDR3 here is CASSQTGPNEQFF. CDR3 DNA: TGTGCCAGCAGCCAGACAGGCCCCAATGAGCAGTTCTTC.

The chain couples TRBV10-3 to TRBJ1-5, with D possibly being TRBD1 (6 bases). CDR3 length equals 16 residues. Germline loops: CDR1 ENHRY, CDR2 SYGVKD. Trimming took off 0 bases at V and 6 bases at J, with 15 bases between the two ends. In DNA form, the CDR3 reads TGTGCCATCAGTGAGTCAAGGCAGGGGCATAGTCAGCCCCAGCATTTT. Protein: CAISESRQGHSQPQHF.

This rearrangement joins TRBV7-9 to TRBJ1-5; 7 bases match TRBD1. Germline V gene sequence: CDR1 SEHNR, CDR2 FQNEAQ (reference sequence). After removal of 3 bases from V and 2 bases from J, the junction contained 4 bases not matched to a gene. The CDR3 covers 15 residues. CDR3 coding DNA: TGTGCCAGCAGCTTGGAAGGGACAGGCAATCAGCCCCAGCATTTT. Protein product: CASSLEGTGNQPQHF.

CDR3 sequence reads: CASSQGPGQGALNTIYF. CDR3 coding DNA: TGCGCCAGCAGCCAAGGCCCGGGACAGGGGGCTTTGAACACCATATATTTT. This sequence joins TRBV4-1 and TRBJ1-3, with 12 bases identical to TRBD1. Germline V lookup: CDR1 MGHRA, CDR2 YSYEKL. V was pared by 1 base and J by 7 bases, with 8 bases of the junction left unmatched. The CDR3 spans 17 residues.

The V and J genes are TRBV3-1 (or the pseudogene TRBV3-2) and TRBJ1-2; possibly TRBD1 for D (5 bases). The germline V and J ends were trimmed by 4 bases and 8 bases, with 14 bases remaining between them. Germline lookup yields CDR1 LGHDT and CDR2 YNNKEL (reference sequence). This CDR3 is built from 13 residues. CDR3 DNA sequence: TGTGCCAGCAGCCCGTGGGGGGAAGAGGGCTACACCTTC. It is translated as CASSPWGEEGYTF.

The rearrangement links TRBV28 to TRBJ2-1, with a tentative D call TRBD1 (6 bases). The CDR3 is 15 residues long. Germline CDR1 reads MDHEN; CDR2 reads SYDVKM. Trimming removed 2 bases at V and 2 bases at J, with 10 bases between. CDR3 bases: TGTGCCAGCAGTTTACCCAGGGGCCCCTACAATGAGCAGTTCTTC. This sequence encodes CASSLPRGPYNEQFF. The full variable domain, its missing parts supplied by reference TRBV28 and TRBJ2-1, is DVKVTQSSRYLVKRTGEKVFLECVQDMDHENMFWYRQDPGLGLRLIYFSYDVKMKEKGDIPEGYSVSREKKERFSLILESASTNQTSMYLCASSLPRGPYNEQFFGPGTRLTVL.